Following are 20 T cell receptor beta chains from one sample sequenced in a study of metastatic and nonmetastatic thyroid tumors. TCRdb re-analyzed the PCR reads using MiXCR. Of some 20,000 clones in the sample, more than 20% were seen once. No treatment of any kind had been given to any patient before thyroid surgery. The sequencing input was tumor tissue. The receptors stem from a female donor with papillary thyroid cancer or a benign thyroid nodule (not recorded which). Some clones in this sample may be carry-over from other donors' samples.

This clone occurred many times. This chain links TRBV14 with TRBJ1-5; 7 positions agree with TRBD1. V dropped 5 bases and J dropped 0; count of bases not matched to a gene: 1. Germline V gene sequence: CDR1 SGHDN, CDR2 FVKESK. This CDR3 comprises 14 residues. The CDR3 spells CASSGTASNQPQHF. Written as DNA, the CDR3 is TGTGCCAGCAGCGGGACAGCTAGCAATCAGCCCCAGCATTTT.

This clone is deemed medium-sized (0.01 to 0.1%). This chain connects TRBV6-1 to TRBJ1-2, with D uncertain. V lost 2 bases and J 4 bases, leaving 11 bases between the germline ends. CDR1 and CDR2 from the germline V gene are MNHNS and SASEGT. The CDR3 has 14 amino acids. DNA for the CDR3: TGTGCCAGCAGTGAATCTGGGCTGGGCTATGGCTACACCTTC. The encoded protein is CASSESGLGYGYTF.

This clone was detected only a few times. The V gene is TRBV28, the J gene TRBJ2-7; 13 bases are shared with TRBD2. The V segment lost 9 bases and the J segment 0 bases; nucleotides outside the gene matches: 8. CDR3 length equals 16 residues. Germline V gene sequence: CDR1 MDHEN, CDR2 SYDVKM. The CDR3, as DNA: TGTGCCAGAAGTACCGGGACTAGCGGGGACTCCTACGAGCAGTACTTC. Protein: CARSTGTSGDSYEQYF.

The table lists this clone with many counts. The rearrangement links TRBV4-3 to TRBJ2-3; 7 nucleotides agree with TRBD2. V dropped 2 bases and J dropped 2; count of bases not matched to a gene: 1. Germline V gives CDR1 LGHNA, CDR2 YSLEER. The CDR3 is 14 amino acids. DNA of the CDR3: TGCGCCAGCAGCCAAAGCGGGGCCACAGATACGCAGTATTTT. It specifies CASSQSGATDTQYF.

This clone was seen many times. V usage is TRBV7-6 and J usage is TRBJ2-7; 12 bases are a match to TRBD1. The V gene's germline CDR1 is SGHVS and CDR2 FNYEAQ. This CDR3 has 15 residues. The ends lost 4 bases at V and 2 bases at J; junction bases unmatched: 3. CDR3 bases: TGTGCCAGCAGCTATGGGACAGGGGGCACCTACGAGCAGTACTTC. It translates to CASSYGTGGTYEQYF.

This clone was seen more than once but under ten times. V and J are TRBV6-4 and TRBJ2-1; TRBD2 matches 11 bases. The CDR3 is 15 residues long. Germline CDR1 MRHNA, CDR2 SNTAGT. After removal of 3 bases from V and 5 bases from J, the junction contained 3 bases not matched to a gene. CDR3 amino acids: CASSEVAGGHNEQFF. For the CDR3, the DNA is TGTGCCAGCAGTGAAGTAGCGGGAGGGCACAATGAGCAGTTCTTC.

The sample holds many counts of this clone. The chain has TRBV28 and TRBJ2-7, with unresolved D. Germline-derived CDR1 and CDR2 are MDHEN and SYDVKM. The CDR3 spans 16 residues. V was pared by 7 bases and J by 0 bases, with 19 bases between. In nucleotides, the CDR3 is TGTGCCAGCACCTTATCATCCGGACCTATCTCCTACGAGCAGTACTTC. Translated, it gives CASTLSSGPISYEQYF.

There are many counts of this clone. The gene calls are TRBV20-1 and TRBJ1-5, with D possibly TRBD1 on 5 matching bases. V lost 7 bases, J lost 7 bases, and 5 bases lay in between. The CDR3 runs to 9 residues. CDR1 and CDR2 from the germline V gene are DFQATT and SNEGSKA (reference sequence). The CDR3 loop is CSGGQPQHF. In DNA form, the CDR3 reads TGCAGTGGGGGGCAGCCCCAGCATTTT.

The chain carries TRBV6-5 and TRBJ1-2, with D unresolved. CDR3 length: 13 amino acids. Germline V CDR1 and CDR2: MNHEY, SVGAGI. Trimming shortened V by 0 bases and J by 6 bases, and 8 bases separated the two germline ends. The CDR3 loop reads CASSYSPQDGYTF. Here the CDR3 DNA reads TGTGCCAGCAGTTACTCGCCGCAAGATGGCTACACCTTC.

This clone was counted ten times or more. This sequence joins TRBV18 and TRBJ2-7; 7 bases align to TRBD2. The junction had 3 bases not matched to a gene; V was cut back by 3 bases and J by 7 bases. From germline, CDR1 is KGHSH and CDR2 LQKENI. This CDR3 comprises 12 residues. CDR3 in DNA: TGTGCCAGCTCACCCATGGGGGGGGAGCAGTACTTC. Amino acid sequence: CASSPMGGEQYF.

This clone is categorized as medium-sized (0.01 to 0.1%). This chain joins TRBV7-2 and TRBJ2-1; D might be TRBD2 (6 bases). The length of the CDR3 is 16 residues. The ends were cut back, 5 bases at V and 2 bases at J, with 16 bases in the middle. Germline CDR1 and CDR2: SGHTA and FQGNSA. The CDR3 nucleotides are TGTGCCAGCAGCCATGGGACTGGGGGAACCTACAATGAGCAGTTCTTC. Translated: CASSHGTGGTYNEQFF.

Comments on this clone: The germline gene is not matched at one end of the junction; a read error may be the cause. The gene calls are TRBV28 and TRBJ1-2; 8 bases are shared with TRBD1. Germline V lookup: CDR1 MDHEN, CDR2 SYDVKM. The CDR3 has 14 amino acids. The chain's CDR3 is CASSFSGGNYGCTF. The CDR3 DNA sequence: TGTGCCAGCAGTTTCTCAGGGGGCAACTATGGCTGCACCTTC.

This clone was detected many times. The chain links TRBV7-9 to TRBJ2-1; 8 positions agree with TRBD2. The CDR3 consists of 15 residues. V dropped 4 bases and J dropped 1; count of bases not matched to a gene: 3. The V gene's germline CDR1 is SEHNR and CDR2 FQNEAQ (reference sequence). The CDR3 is CASSYTSGSYNEQFF. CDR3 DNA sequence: TGTGCCAGCAGCTACACTAGCGGTTCCTACAATGAGCAGTTCTTC.

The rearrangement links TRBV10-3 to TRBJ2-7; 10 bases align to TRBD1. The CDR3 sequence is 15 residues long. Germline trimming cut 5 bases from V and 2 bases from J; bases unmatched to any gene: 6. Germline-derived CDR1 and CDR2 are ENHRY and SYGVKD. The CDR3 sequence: CAISPGTGVPYEQYF. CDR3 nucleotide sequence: TGTGCCATCAGTCCCGGGACAGGGGTTCCCTACGAGCAGTACTTC.

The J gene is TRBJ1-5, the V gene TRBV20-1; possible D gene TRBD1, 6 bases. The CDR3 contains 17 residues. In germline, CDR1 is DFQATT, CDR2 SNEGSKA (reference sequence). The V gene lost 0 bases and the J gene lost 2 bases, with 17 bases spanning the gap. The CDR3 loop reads CSARDGPGEGGNQPQHF. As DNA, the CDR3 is TGCAGTGCTAGAGATGGTCCAGGGGAGGGAGGCAATCAGCCCCAGCATTTT.

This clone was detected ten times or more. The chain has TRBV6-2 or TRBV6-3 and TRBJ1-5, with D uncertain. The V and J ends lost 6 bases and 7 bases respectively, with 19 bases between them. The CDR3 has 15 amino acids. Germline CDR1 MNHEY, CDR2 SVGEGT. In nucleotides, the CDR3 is TGTGCCAGCAGCCTCCGTCCGGGTCCTCTCCAGCCCCAGCATTTT. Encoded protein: CASSLRPGPLQPQHF.

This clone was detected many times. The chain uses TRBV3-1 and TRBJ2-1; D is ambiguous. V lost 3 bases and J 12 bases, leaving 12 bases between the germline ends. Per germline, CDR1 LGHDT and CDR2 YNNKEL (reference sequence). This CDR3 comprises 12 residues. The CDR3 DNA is TGTGCCAGCAGCCACAAGAGCCTCGGGCAGTTCTTC. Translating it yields CASSHKSLGQFF.

For the CDR3, the DNA is TGTGCCACCAGTGAGGAAATGGAGGATACGCAGTATTTT. Its translation is CATSEEMEDTQYF. This rearrangement joins TRBV24-1 to TRBJ2-3; D is undetermined. The CDR3 consists of 13 residues. The germline V gene has CDR1 KGHDR and CDR2 SFDVKD. The ends were cut back, 4 bases at V and 6 bases at J, with 10 bases in the middle.

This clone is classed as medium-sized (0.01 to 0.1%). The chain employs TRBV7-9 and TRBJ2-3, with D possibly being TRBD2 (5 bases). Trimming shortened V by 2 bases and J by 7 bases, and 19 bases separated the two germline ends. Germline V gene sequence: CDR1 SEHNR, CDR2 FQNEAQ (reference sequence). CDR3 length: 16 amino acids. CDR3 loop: CASSLSLARVPYTQYF. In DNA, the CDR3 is TGTGCCAGCAGCTTATCCTTAGCGAGGGTCCCCTATACGCAGTATTTT.

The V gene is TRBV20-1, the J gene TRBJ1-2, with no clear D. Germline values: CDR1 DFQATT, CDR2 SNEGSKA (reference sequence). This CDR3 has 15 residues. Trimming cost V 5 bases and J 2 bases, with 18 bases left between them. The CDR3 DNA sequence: TGCAGTGCTGGAGTGATTGGCCTCCCCAACTATGGCTACACCTTC. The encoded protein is CSAGVIGLPNYGYTF.